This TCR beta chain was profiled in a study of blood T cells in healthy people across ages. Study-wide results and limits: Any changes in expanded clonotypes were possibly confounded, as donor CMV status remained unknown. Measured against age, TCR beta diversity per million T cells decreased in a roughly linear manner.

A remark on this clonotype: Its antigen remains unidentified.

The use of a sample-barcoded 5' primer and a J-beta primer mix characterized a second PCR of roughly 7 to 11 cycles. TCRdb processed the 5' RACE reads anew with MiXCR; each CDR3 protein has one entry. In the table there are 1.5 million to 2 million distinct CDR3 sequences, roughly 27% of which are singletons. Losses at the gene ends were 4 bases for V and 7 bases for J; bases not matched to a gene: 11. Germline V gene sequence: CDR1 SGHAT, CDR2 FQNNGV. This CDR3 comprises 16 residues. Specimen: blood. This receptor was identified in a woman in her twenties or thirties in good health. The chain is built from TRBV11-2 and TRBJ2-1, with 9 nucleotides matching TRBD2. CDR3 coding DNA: TGTGCCAGCAGCTCGAAAAGGGCTAGCGGGAATAATGAGCAGTTCTTC. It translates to CASSSKRASGNNEQFF.